This T cell receptor (beta chain) was sequenced in a study of CD8 T cells in ankylosing spondylitis. Whole-study results and caveats: Among TCR beta sequences, a motif of roughly 8 highly homologous variants appeared characteristic of ankylosing spondylitis blood. A CD8+ phenotype characterized the disease-linked clones, which were relatively rare in peripheral blood.

This clonotype occurred many times. Its antigen is not known. V lost 5 bases and J 2 bases, leaving 10 bases between the germline ends. The CDR3 extends over 14 amino acids. Construction of TCR beta libraries was performed using quantitative 5'-RACE with molecular barcodes. TCRdb re-derived calls from the 5' RACE reads in MiXCR, one entry per CDR3 protein. The data show 200,000 to 250,000 distinct CDR3 sequences, with 5.5% to 7.5% seen just once and 12% to 15% held by the top ten. The sequenced sample consisted of blood, either unsorted or a sorted T cell fraction (not recorded which). The chain carries TRBV12-3 or TRBV12-4 and TRBJ2-1; tentative D call: TRBD1 (6 bases). This clonotype originated in a male donor with ankylosing spondylitis. CDR3 amino acids: CASSQRTAYNEQFF. The CDR3 DNA sequence: TGTGCCAGCAGTCAACGGACAGCCTACAATGAGCAGTTCTTC.